The T cell receptor (beta chain) under discussion was sequenced for a study of T cells after yellow fever vaccination. CDR1 and CDR2 from the germline V gene are SGDLS and YYNGEE. J was trimmed by 3 bases and V by 1 base; bases with no gene match: 3. This CDR3 region has 15 residues. This clonotype was counted between two and nine times. TCRdb analysed the 5' RACE reads with MiXCR anew, one entry per CDR3 protein. The sample has 500,000 to 650,000 distinct CDR3 sequences; about 12% are singletons. The origin of this receptor is a man younger than 45 who received the YFV17D yellow fever vaccine. The source was PBMCs, collected on the day of the yellow fever booster vaccination. The V call is TRBV9, the J call TRBJ2-7, with 11 bases that match TRBD2. The CDR3 spells CASSVTSGGDYEQYF. The CDR3 region has the DNA TGTGCCAGCAGCGTAACTAGCGGGGGAGACTACGAGCAGTACTTC.